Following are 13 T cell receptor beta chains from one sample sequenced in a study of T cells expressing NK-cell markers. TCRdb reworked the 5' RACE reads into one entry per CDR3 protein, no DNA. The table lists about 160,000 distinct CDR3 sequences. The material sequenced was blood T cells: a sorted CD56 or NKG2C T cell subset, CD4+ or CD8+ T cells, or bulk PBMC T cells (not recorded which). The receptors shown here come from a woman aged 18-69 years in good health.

CDR3 residues: CASRRDGGGKTQYF. The chain recombines TRBV6-1 with TRBJ2-5; the TCRdb D gene call, TRBD1, has no DNA to confirm it. This CDR3 has 14 residues. Germline V gives CDR1 MNHNS, CDR2 SASEGT.

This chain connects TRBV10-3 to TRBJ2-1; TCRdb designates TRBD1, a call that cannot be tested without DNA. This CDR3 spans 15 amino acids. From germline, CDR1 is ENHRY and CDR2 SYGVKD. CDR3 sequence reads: CAISESWGSNNEQFF.

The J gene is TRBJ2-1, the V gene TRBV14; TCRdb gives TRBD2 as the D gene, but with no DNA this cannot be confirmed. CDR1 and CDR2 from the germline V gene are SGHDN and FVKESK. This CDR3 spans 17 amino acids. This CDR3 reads CASSHSMGLSSYNEQFF.

The CDR3 sequence: CASSNPGQGSEKLFF. The rearrangement uses TRBV7-2 and TRBJ1-4; without DNA, the TCRdb call of TRBD1 cannot be checked. Germline assignment: CDR1 SGHTA and CDR2 FQGNSA. CDR3 size: 15 residues. The full variable domain, in which reference TRBV7-2 and TRBJ1-4 provide the parts outside the CDR3, is GAGVSQSPSNKVTEKGKDVELRCDPISGHTALYWYRQSLGQGLEFLIYFQGNSAPDKSGLPSDRFSAERTGGSVSTLTIQRTQQEDSAVYLCASSNPGQGSEKLFFGSGTQLSVL.

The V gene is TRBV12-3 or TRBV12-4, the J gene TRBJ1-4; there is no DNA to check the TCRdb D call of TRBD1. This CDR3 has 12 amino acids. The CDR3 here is CASSGTGEKLFF.

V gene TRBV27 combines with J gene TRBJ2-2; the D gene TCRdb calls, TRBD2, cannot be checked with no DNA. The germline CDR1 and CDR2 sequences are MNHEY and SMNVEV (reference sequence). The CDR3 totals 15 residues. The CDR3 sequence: CASRVPGILAGELFF.

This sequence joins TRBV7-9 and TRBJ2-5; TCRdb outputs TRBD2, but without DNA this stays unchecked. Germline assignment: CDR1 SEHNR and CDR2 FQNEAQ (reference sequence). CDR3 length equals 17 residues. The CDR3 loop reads CASSYTGTSGRGETQYF.

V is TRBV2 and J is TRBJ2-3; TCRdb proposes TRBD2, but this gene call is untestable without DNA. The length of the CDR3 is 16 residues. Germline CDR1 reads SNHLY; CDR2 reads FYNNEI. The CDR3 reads CASSVSSGRAADTQYF.

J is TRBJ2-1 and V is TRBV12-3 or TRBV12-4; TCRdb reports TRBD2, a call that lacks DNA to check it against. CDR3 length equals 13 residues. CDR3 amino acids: CASSPGPYVEQFF.

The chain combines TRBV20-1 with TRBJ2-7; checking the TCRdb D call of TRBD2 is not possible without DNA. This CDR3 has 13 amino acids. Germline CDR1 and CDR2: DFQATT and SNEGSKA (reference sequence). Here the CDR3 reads CSARDLAGDEQYF.

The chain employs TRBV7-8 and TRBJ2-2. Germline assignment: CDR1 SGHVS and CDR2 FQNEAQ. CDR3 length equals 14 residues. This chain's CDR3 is CASSPLGNTGELFF.

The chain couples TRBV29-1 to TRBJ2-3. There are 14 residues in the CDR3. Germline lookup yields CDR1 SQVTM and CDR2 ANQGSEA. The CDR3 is CSVAGANQADTQYF.

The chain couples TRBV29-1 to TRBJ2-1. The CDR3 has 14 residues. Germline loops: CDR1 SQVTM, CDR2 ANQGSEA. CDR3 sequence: CSVEDRRSYNEQFF.